These T cell receptor beta chains were read from a single sample in a study of blood T cells in healthy people across ages. TCRdb re-analysed the 5' RACE reads in MiXCR, keeping a single row per CDR3 protein. This sample carries a few hundred thousand distinct CDR3 sequences, 45% to 65% of them seen once, and the ten largest clones take over 40%. The sequencing sample was made of blood. The receptor set was obtained from a man in his 60s in good health. Both conserved end residues are part of each CDR3. The D gene is left open where the match is weak. Clone size is given for some rows only: seen once, a few or many times, or a class if the clone is expanded.

J: TRBJ2-7; D: .; size: .; V: TRBV29-1; DNA: TGCAGCGTTGAAGATCTTCCTGGGAGCGAGCAGTACTTC; CDR3: CSVEDLPGSEQYF
J: TRBJ1-5; D: .; size: .; V: TRBV7-8; DNA: TGTGCCAGCAGCTTATGGACAGAGGGGCTTCAGCCCCAGCATTTT; CDR3: CASSLWTEGLQPQHF
J: TRBJ2-7; D: .; size: .; V: TRBV20-1; DNA: TGCAGTGCCCCGGACGAGTTTTACGAGCAGTACTTC; CDR3: CSAPDEFYEQYF
J: TRBJ1-5; D: .; size: few; V: TRBV15; DNA: TGTGCCACCAGCAGAGATTTGTTCGGGAGCAATCAGCCCCAGCATTTT; CDR3: CATSRDLFGSNQPQHF
J: TRBJ2-5; D: .; size: many; V: TRBV20-1; DNA: TGCAGTGCTAGGAAGGGAACAGGCCAAGAGACCCAGTACTTC; CDR3: CSARKGTGQETQYF
J: TRBJ1-5; D: TRBD1; size: .; V: TRBV6-2/TRBV6-3; DNA: TGTGCCAGCAGCCCAACCGCGACAGGGAAGGGTAGCAATCAGCCCCAGCATTTT; CDR3: CASSPTATGKGSNQPQHF
J: TRBJ2-3; D: .; size: .; V: TRBV7-2; DNA: TGTGCCAGCAGCTTAGACGGCCGGTCGCATACGCAGTATTTT; CDR3: CASSLDGRSHTQYF
J: TRBJ2-2; D: .; size: .; V: TRBV4-3; DNA: TGCGCCAGCAGCCAAGAGCCTACCCGGGACATAATCGGGGAGCTGTTTTTT; CDR3: CASSQEPTRDIIGELFF
J: TRBJ1-5; D: .; size: .; V: TRBV10-3; DNA: TGTGCCATCAGTGACCGGACAGACGGCTCCCAGCATTTT; CDR3: CAISDRTDGSQHF
J: TRBJ1-4; D: TRBD1; size: .; V: TRBV12-3/TRBV12-4; DNA: TGTACCAGCAGTCGTGGACTAGGGGGCGCTGAAGTCCGAAAACTGTTTTTT; CDR3: CTSSRGLGGAEVRKLFF
J: TRBJ2-7; D: .; size: few; V: TRBV7-2; DNA: TGTGCCAGCAGCCGACGACAAGCCTACGAGCAGTACTTC; CDR3: CASSRRQAYEQYF